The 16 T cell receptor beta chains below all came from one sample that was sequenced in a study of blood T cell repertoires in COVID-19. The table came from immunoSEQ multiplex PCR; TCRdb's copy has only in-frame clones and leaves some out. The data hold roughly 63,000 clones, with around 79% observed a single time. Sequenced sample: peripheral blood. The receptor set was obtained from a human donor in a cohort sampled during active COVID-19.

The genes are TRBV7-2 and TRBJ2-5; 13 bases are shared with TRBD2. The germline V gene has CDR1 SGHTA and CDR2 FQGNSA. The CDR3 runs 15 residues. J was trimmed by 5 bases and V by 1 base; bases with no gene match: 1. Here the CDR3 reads CASSLGTSGSETQYF. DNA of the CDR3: TGTGCCAGCAGCTTAGGGACTAGCGGGAGTGAGACCCAGTACTTC.

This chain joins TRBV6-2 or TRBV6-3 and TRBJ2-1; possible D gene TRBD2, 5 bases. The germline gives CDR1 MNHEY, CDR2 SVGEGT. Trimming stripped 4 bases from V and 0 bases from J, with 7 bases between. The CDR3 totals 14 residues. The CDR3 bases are TGTGCCAGCAGTTCGGGGAGCTCCTACAATGAGCAGTTCTTC. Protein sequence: CASSSGSSYNEQFF.

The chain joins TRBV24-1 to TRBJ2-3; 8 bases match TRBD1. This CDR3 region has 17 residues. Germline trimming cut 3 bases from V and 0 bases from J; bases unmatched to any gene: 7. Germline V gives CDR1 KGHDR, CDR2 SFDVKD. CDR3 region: CATSDMQGALSTDTQYF. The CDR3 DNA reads TGTGCCACCAGTGATATGCAGGGGGCGCTTAGCACAGATACGCAGTATTTT.

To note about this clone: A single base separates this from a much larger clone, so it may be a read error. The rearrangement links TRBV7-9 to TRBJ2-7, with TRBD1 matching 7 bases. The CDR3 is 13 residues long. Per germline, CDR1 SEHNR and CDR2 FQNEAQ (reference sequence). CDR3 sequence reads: CVSSSLGQVEQYF. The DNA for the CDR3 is TGTGTCAGCAGTTCCCTCGGACAGGTCGAGCAGTACTTC.

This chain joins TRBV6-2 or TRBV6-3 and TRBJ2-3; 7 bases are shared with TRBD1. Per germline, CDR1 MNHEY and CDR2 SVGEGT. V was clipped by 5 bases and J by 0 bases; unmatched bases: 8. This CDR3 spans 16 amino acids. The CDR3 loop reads CASSRSGTESTDTQYF. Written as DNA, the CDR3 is TGTGCCAGCAGTAGGTCCGGGACAGAGAGCACAGATACGCAGTATTTT.

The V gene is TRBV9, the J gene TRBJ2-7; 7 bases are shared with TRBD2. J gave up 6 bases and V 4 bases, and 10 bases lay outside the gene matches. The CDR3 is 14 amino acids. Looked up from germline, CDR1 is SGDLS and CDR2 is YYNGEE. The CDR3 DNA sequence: TGTGCCAGCAGCACGGGAGGAGGGTCGGGCGAGCAGTACTTC. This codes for CASSTGGGSGEQYF. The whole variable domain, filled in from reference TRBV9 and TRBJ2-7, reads DSGVTQTPKHLITATGQRVTLRCSPRSGDLSVYWYQQSLDQGLQFLIQYYNGEERAKGNILERFSAQQFPDLHSELNLSSLELGDSALYFCASSTGGGSGEQYFGPGTRLTVT.

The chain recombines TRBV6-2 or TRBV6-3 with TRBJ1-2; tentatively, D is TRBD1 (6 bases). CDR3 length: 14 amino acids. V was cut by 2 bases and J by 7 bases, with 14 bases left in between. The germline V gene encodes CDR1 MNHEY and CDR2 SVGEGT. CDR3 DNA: TGTGCCAGCAGTTACCGACCCGGGACATCTGGCTACACCTTC. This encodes CASSYRPGTSGYTF.

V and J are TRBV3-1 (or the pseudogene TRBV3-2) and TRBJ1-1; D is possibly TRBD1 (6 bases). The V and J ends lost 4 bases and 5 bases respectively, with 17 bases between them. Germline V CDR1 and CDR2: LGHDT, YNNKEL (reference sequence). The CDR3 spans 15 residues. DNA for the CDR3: TGTGCCAGCAGCCCGAGGGGGAGTCTGGGGACTGAAGCTTTCTTT. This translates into CASSPRGSLGTEAFF.

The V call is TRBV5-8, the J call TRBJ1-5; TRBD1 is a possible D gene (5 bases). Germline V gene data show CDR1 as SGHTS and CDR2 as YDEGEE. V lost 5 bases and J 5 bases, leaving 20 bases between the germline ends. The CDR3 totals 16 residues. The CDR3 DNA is TGTGCCAGCAGGCCTAGGACGACAGAACCCTATCAGCCCCAGCATTTT. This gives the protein CASRPRTTEPYQPQHF.

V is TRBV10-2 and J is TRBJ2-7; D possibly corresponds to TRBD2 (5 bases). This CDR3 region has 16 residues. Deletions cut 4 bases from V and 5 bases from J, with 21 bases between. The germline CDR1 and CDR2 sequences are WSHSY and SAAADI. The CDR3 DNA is TGCGCCAGCAGTGCGACCCGAGCGGAGTTAACCCACGAGCAGTACTTC. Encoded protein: CASSATRAELTHEQYF.

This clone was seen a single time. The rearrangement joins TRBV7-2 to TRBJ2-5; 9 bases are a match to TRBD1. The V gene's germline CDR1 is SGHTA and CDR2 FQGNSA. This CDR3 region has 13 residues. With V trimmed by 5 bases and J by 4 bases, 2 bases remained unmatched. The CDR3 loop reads CASSPGQGETQYF. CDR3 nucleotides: TGTGCCAGCAGCCCGGGACAGGGAGAGACCCAGTACTTC.

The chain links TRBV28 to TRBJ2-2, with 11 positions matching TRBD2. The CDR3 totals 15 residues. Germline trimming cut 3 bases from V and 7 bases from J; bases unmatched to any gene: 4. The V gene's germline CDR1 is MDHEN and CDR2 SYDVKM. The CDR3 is CASSLTSGTGGELFF. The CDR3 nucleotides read TGTGCCAGCAGTTTGACTAGCGGGACGGGCGGGGAGCTGTTTTTT.

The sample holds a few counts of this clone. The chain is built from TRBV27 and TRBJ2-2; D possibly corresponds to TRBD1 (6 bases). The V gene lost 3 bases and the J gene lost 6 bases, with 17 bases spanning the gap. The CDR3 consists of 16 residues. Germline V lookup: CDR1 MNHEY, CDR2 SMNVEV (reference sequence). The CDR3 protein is CASSLAFDRSAGELFF. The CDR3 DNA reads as TGTGCCAGCAGTTTGGCCTTCGACAGGTCAGCCGGGGAGCTGTTTTTT.

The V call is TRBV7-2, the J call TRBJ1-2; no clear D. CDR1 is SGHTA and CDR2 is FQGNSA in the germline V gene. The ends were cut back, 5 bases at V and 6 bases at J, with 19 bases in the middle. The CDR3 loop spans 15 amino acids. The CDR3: CASSRVEGWVDGYTF. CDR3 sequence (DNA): TGTGCCAGCAGCCGCGTCGAGGGTTGGGTCGATGGCTACACCTTC.

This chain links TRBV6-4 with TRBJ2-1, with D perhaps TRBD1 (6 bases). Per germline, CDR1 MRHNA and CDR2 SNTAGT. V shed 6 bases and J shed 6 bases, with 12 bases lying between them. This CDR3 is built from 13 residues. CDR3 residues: CASSEFRGNEQFF. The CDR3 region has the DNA TGTGCCAGCAGCGAGTTCAGGGGCAATGAGCAGTTCTTC.

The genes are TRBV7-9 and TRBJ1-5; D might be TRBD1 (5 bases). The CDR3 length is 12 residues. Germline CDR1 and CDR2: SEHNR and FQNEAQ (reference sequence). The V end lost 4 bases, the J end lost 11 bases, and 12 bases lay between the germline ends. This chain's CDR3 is CASSSGLGAQHF. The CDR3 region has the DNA TGTGCCAGCAGCTCAGGGCTCGGAGCCCAGCATTTT.